The 4 T cell receptor beta chains given below trace back to one sample, sequenced in a study of a mutant IDH1 vaccine in newly diagnosed glioma. This sample's time point: week 11, during vaccination. A single vaccine dose contained 300 ug of mutant IDH1 20-mer peptide, and topical imiquimod was used with it. The assay was immunoSEQ multiplex PCR, and TCRdb's table has in-frame clones only and misses some. Of 30,000 to 35,000 clones in the sample, 90% were seen once. No cognate antigen is known for these TCRs. The sample was PBMCs, taken from a glioma patient whose treatment included an IDH1 peptide vaccine. These receptors originate from a man between 18 and 29 years old with glioma.

The V gene is TRBV4-3, the J gene TRBJ1-2; D remains unclear. Germline V gene data show CDR1 as LGHNA and CDR2 as YSLEER. V was clipped by 0 bases and J by 2 bases, with 16 bases between them. This CDR3 region has 17 residues. CDR3 residues: CASSQELKIGPNYGYTF. CDR3 nucleotides: TGCGCCAGCAGCCAAGAGCTCAAGATCGGCCCAAACTATGGCTACACCTTC.

This clone was counted only a few times. J is TRBJ1-5 and V is TRBV19, with D hard to call. From germline, CDR1 is LNHDA and CDR2 SQIVND (reference sequence). V was pared by 6 bases and J by 2 bases, with 11 bases between. CDR3 length equals 14 residues. The CDR3 DNA sequence: TGTGCCAGTAGCTACACCAGTGGCAATCAGCCCCAGCATTTT. Encoded protein: CASSYTSGNQPQHF.

V and J are TRBV29-1 and TRBJ2-1; TRBD2 matches at 9 bases. Germline loops: CDR1 SQVTM, CDR2 ANQGSEA. The CDR3 contains 13 residues. J lost 7 bases, V lost 4 bases, and 5 bases had no gene match. The DNA of the CDR3 is TGCAGCGTTGTTCTAGCGGGATTGAATGAGCAGTTCTTC. Its translation is CSVVLAGLNEQFF.

V usage is TRBV5-6 and J usage is TRBJ1-2; possible D gene TRBD1, 6 bases. Germline V lookup: CDR1 SGHDT, CDR2 YYEEEE. This CDR3 region has 15 residues. Trimming removed 4 bases from V and 8 bases from J, with 21 bases in between. CDR3 loop: CASSPNRGGGQGYTF. CDR3 bases: TGTGCCAGCAGCCCGAACCGGGGCGGGGGGCAAGGCTACACCTTC.